This T cell receptor (beta chain) derives from a study of shared clonotypes between healthy human individuals (TCRdb year 2020). Regarding the research as a whole: The cohort included three men and two women between 18 and 49 years of age. To estimate repertoire size and how much clonotype sharing occurs between individuals, the study deeply sequenced the blood TCR repertoires of several healthy adults. For each donor, CD4 naive and CD4 memory were each given three plates, CD8 naive was given two plates, and CD8 memory was given one plate. Different laboratories and diverse techniques were used to prepare libraries and sequence TCR repertoires, to increase sequencing depth and limit assay-specific biases. Per donor, leukapheresis produced somewhere between about 0.94 and 9 billion PBMCs. Study-wide conclusions, independent of this receptor: Higher generation probabilities were observed for clonotypes shared by all four sorted-subset donors than for non-shared clonotypes. Larger estimated clonotype richness was generally found for naive subsets than for memory subsets. Pairwise subsampling led to the expectation that sequencing depth would affect the degree of clonotype sharing among donors. The genetic and exposure-history diversity represented was limited by the small number of donors. Rarefaction of sorted-subset datasets indicated incomplete sequencing despite the large sequencing depth. When a handful of donors were compared, the shared fraction of clonotypes was about 5% for naive CD4, around 3.6% for naive CD8, 2% to 2.5% for memory CD4, and 0.4% for memory CD8. Only blood was sampled, and tissue TCR repertoires likely differ from those in blood.

From the germline V gene (reference sequence), CDR1 is LNHDA and CDR2 is SQIVND. There are 14 amino acids in the CDR3, from cysteine to phenylalanine inclusive. The read is trimmed to its CDR3 DNA, 42 bases read in frame from base 1. V is reduced by 4 bases and J by 1 base, leaving a spacing of 8 bases between them. TCR CDR3 regions were amplified from genomic DNA by multiplex PCR using the deep immunoSEQ assay. Genomic DNA extracted from each cell subset was distributed evenly over all wells of several immunoSEQ 96-well plates, and each plate served as one replicate. For sorted subsets, approximately 190 ng genomic DNA, equal to 30,000 or so T cell genomes, was loaded into each replicate PCR. The purified libraries were quantified using a Qubit 3.0 fluorometer, sized with a Bioanalyzer 2100, and then quantified again using the KAPA Library Quantification kit. A separate single-read 150-cycle Illumina NextSeq 550 flow cell was used to sequence each immunoSEQ 96-well plate. In the original analysis: Because only junctional sequences without quality scores were contained in the immunoSEQ output, filtering matching that applied to full-length reads could not be performed. Sequences were annotated with PyIR, a Python wrapper for IgBLAST v1.9, using IMGT germline references to assign V/J genes and CDR3. Reads were filtered out if the reads had weak V/J assignments (E-value above 1e-6), no CDR3, stop codons, out-of-frame junctions, or ambiguous translated residues. A V3J clonotype was defined by an identical inferred V gene, J gene, and CDR3 amino acid sequence. Percentage overlap between repertoires was calculated by dividing the number of shared unique clonotypes by the size of the smaller repertoire. Three approaches were used to assess repertoire richness: RTK rarefaction, the Chao1 estimator, and Recon v2.1 estimates of unobserved clonotypes. Generation probabilities for all TCRbeta clonotypes obtained by the gDNA method from a handful of donors were computed using OLGA. The source is immuneACCESS, and TCRdb retained only in-frame sequences with V and J called. Part of the clones is not carried over; for the studies checked, unresolved V genes explain less than half of this, and the remainder is unexplained. V and J calls plus clone size are reproduced from that table; the DNA served to infer D and trimming. The sample includes hundreds of thousands of clones, with almost 97% observed a single time. About 0.06% of the sample is in the top ten clones.

A remark on this clone: The antigen it recognizes is unknown. No quality values exist for individual bases; no much larger clone is one base distant.

The donors were healthy, HIV-negative adults who had no recently reported acute infections or vaccinations. Only Caucasian adults living in Nashville, Tennessee, USA were represented among the donors. CD4+ T cells were enriched by magnetic negative selection; naive cells were then positively selected on CD45RA, and the negative fraction formed the memory subset. Blood was collected by leukapheresis, and PBMCs were isolated by Ficoll-Histopaque density gradient centrifugation and then cryopreserved in liquid nitrogen vapor phase. Analytical flow cytometry was used to check the purity and quantity of each magnetically sorted T cell population. Each sorted fraction had its genomic DNA isolated and then quantified by UV absorbance on a Nanodrop 2000c.

This TCR derives from a woman in her twenties or thirties in good health. This sequence uses TRBV19 and TRBJ1-5; no confident D gene assignment can be made. Sequencing was done on a sample of naive CD4+ T cells sorted from blood. What the cell subset or site label conveys for this sample: CD45RA+ positively selected. The DNA reads TGTGCCAGTAGTACCAAGGGAAGCAATCAGCCCCAGCATTTT. Protein translation: CASSTKGSNQPQHF.